These 19 T cell receptor beta chains were sequenced from one sample in a study of identical twins. TCRdb reprocessed the 5' RACE reads via MiXCR and lists one record per CDR3 protein. The sample has a few hundred thousand distinct CDR3 sequences; about 10% are singletons. What was sequenced was memory T cells sorted from blood. The receptors originated from a man aged 50-59 years in good health.

This clonotype was recorded a few times. CDR3 sequence reads: CSAGTSGKQETQYF. The CDR3 coding sequence is TGCAGTGCTGGGACTAGCGGGAAACAAGAGACCCAGTACTTC. The gene calls are TRBV20-1 and TRBJ2-5, with 13 bases matching TRBD2. This CDR3 contains 14 residues. The ends lost 5 bases at V and 2 bases at J; junction bases unmatched: 2. In germline, CDR1 is DFQATT, CDR2 SNEGSKA (reference sequence).

In this sample, this clonotype turned up many times. The chain recombines TRBV7-2 with TRBJ2-1; 11 bases fit TRBD1. The CDR3 sequence is 15 residues long. Trimming cost V 5 bases and J 2 bases; bases outside gene matches: 2. Germline CDR1 and CDR2: SGHTA and FQGNSA. The CDR3 coding sequence is TGTGCCAGCAGCACGGACAGGGGGCCCTACAATGAGCAGTTCTTC. Translated, it gives CASSTDRGPYNEQFF.

Many counts were recorded for this clonotype. The chain joins TRBV11-2 to TRBJ1-1; 7 bases map to TRBD1. With V trimmed by 5 bases and J by 4 bases, 4 bases remained unmatched. The germline V gene has CDR1 SGHAT and CDR2 FQNNGV. The CDR3 length is 13 residues. The CDR3 reads CASSTHRGTEAFF. The DNA for the CDR3 is TGTGCCAGCAGCACCCACAGGGGCACTGAAGCTTTCTTT.

This clonotype was seen at least ten times. V is TRBV5-1 and J is TRBJ1-1, with a weak D call TRBD1 (6 bases). Per the germline V gene, CDR1 is SGHRS and CDR2 is YFSETQ. Trimming took off 4 bases at V and 10 bases at J, with 23 bases between the two ends. This CDR3 has 15 amino acids. The CDR3, as DNA: TGCGCCAGCAGCGACAGGCCGGACGGGGGCGGCGGAGCTTTCTTT. Translated, it gives CASSDRPDGGGGAFF.

This chain joins TRBV25-1 and TRBJ1-1, with D tentatively TRBD1 (5 bases). Trimming took 7 bases from V and 4 from J, leaving 13 bases between them. Germline V lookup: CDR1 MGHDK, CDR2 SYGVNS. The CDR3 is 13 amino acids. CDR3 in DNA: TGTGCCAGCAACCAGGGAGGGTTCACTGAAGCTTTCTTT. Residues: CASNQGGFTEAFF.

The chain carries TRBV10-1 and TRBJ2-7, with 9 bases identical to TRBD1. The germline CDR1 and CDR2 sequences are WNHNN and SYGVQD (reference sequence). J was trimmed by 9 bases and V by 6 bases; bases with no gene match: 6. The CDR3 extends over 12 amino acids. The CDR3 here is CASSGQGMGQYF. The CDR3 nucleotides read TGCGCCAGCAGCGGACAGGGGATGGGGCAGTACTTC.

This clonotype has a count of ten or more. V usage is TRBV5-5 and J usage is TRBJ2-7, with TRBD1 matching over 7 bases. After removal of 0 bases from V and 0 bases from J, the junction contained 6 bases not matched to a gene. Germline V gives CDR1 SGHKS, CDR2 YYEKEE (reference sequence). The CDR3 extends over 16 amino acids. The CDR3 is CASSLVRDSLSYEQYF. In DNA, the CDR3 is TGTGCCAGCAGCTTGGTCCGGGACAGTCTCTCCTACGAGCAGTACTTC. Based on the CDR3 plus reference TRBV5-5 and TRBJ2-7, the full variable domain is DAGVTQSPTHLIKTRGQQVTLRCSPISGHKSVSWYQQVLGQGPQFIFQYYEKEERGRGNFPDRFSARQFPNYSSELNVNALLLGDSALYLCASSLVRDSLSYEQYFGPGTRLTVT.

This clonotype was detected many times. The J gene is TRBJ2-4, the V gene TRBV6-1; 9 bases map to TRBD1. V was pared by 5 bases and J by 4 bases, with 9 bases of the junction left unmatched. The germline V gene has CDR1 MNHNS and CDR2 SASEGT. The CDR3 contains 16 residues. The CDR3 DNA follows: TGTGCCAGCAGTCCTGAGGTGGGGACAGGGAAAAACATTCAGTACTTC. The encoded protein is CASSPEVGTGKNIQYF.

The V and J genes are TRBV3-1 and TRBJ1-2; the D is unclear. Trimming pared 7 bases from V and 7 bases from J, leaving 10 bases between. The V gene's germline CDR1 is LGHDT and CDR2 YNNKEL (reference sequence). The CDR3 consists of 11 residues. CDR3 amino acids: CASMDGLGYTF. In DNA form, the CDR3 reads TGTGCCAGCATGGACGGACTTGGCTACACCTTC.

This chain joins TRBV20-1 and TRBJ2-7, with 10 bases lining up with TRBD2. V shed 1 base, J shed 4 bases, and the junction held 4 bases outside the gene matches. Germline V gene lookup returns CDR1 DFQATT and CDR2 SNEGSKA (reference sequence). CDR3 length: 14 residues. CDR3 amino acids: CSARVPAGGYEQYF. As DNA, the CDR3 is TGCAGTGCTAGAGTTCCAGCGGGAGGGTACGAGCAGTACTTC.

This clonotype was recorded a few times. CDR3 loop: CASSGSGRTDTQYF. CDR3 in DNA: TGTGCCAGCAGTGGTAGCGGACGCACAGATACGCAGTATTTT. The rearrangement uses TRBV9 and TRBJ2-3; maybe TRBD2 (6 bases). Trimming left V 5 bases short and J 1 base short, with 11 bases between. Germline values: CDR1 SGDLS, CDR2 YYNGEE. The CDR3 loop spans 14 amino acids.

In nucleotides, the CDR3 is TGCAGTGCTCTACGGGGACAGCTGAACACTGAAGCTTTCTTT. Amino acid sequence: CSALRGQLNTEAFF. The genes are TRBV20-1 and TRBJ1-1, with 7 bases matching TRBD1. Trimming at V came to 5 bases and at J to 0 bases, leaving 6 bases not matched to a gene. The CDR3 loop spans 14 amino acids. The germline gives CDR1 DFQATT, CDR2 SNEGSKA (reference sequence).

This clonotype has at least ten counts. The chain carries TRBV20-1 and TRBJ2-1; D possibly corresponds to TRBD2 (5 bases). Germline CDR1 reads DFQATT; CDR2 reads SNEGSKA (reference sequence). This CDR3 spans 13 amino acids. Trimming left V 4 bases short and J 0 bases short, with 7 bases between. The CDR3 reads CSATRDSYNEQFF. The CDR3 DNA sequence: TGCAGTGCTACTCGGGACTCCTACAATGAGCAGTTCTTC.

The gene calls are TRBV5-1 and TRBJ2-4; 13 bases are a match to TRBD2. In germline, CDR1 is SGHRS, CDR2 YFSETQ. The V and J ends lost 3 bases and 1 base, in that order; junction bases with no gene match: 4. The CDR3 consists of 17 residues. CDR3 bases: TGCGCCAGCAGCTCACAGACTAGCGGGGGGGCCAAAAACATTCAGTACTTC. This encodes CASSSQTSGGAKNIQYF.

The chain employs TRBV18 and TRBJ2-6, with 8 positions matching TRBD1. Germline V gives CDR1 KGHSH, CDR2 LQKENI. V dropped 1 base and J dropped 4; count of bases not matched to a gene: 3. The CDR3 is made up of 16 amino acids. CDR3 bases: TGTGCCAGCTCACCACGACAGGGGACAGGGGCCAACGTCCTGACTTTC. Its protein product is CASSPRQGTGANVLTF.

The table lists this clonotype with many counts. As DNA, the CDR3 is TGCAGTGCTAGAGATCCAGGCGGACAGAGCTCCTACGAGCAGTACTTC. It codes for CSARDPGGQSSYEQYF. This rearrangement joins TRBV20-1 to TRBJ2-7, with a weak D call TRBD1 (6 bases). Trimming shortened V by 0 bases and J by 0 bases, and 15 bases separated the two germline ends. The germline CDR1 and CDR2 sequences are DFQATT and SNEGSKA (reference sequence). This CDR3 contains 16 residues.

This clonotype was observed a handful of times. This chain uses TRBV7-2 with TRBJ2-7, with D possibly being TRBD1 (6 bases). The CDR3 spans 15 residues. Trimming pared 5 bases from V and 5 bases from J, leaving 19 bases between. Germline CDR1 is SGHTA and CDR2 is FQGNSA. This CDR3 is CASSKNGGRGHEQYF. For the CDR3, the DNA is TGTGCCAGCAGCAAAAATGGGGGCAGGGGACACGAGCAGTACTTC.

This clonotype was found a few times. The chain recombines TRBV28 with TRBJ1-4; D is perhaps TRBD1 (6 bases). CDR3 size: 17 residues. Germline CDR1 is MDHEN and CDR2 is SYDVKM. The germline V and J ends were trimmed by 2 bases and 6 bases, with 19 bases remaining between them. CDR3 nucleotide sequence: TGTGCCAGCAGTTTACCCTTGGCGGGGGCTTTGGATGAAAAACTGTTTTTT. It translates to CASSLPLAGALDEKLFF. Variable domain in full (rest from reference TRBV28 and TRBJ1-4): DVKVTQSSRYLVKRTGEKVFLECVQDMDHENMFWYRQDPGLGLRLIYFSYDVKMKEKGDIPEGYSVSREKKERFSLILESASTNQTSMYLCASSLPLAGALDEKLFFGSGTQLSVL.

This clonotype turned up a few times. The V call is TRBV5-4, the J call TRBJ2-5, with D unresolved. Germline loops: CDR1 SGHNT, CDR2 YYREEE (reference sequence). This CDR3 contains 14 residues. The V end lost 1 base, the J end lost 3 bases, and 10 bases lay between the germline ends. The CDR3 DNA is TGTGCCAGCAGCTTGAAACACAACAAAGAGACCCAGTACTTC. Translated, it gives CASSLKHNKETQYF.